One sample yielded the 30 T cell receptor beta chains listed below, sequenced in a study of blood T cell repertoires in COVID-19. The repertoire was sequenced with immunoSEQ multiplex PCR; TCRdb's copy has only in-frame clones and lacks some. The sample has around 80,000 clones, 70% to 75% seen once. The source material was peripheral blood. These receptors came from a man in his fifties with active or convalescent COVID-19.

The chain carries TRBV5-1 and TRBJ2-7; 8 bases match TRBD1. Germline V gene data show CDR1 as SGHRS and CDR2 as YFSETQ. CDR3 length equals 15 residues. J gave up 2 bases and V 0 bases, and 4 bases lay outside the gene matches. The CDR3 loop is CASSLGQGRAYEQYF. The CDR3 DNA reads as TGCGCCAGCAGCTTGGGACAGGGGAGAGCCTACGAGCAGTACTTC.

This clone was seen only a few times. The chain carries TRBV6-2 or TRBV6-3 and TRBJ2-3; weak D call: TRBD2 (6 bases). The CDR3 spans 14 residues. Per germline, CDR1 MNHEY and CDR2 SVGEGT. V lost 2 bases to trimming and J lost 2 bases, with 8 bases between them. The DNA of the CDR3 is TGTGCCAGCAGTTACCGCGGGGACACAGATACGCAGTATTTT. Its protein product is CASSYRGDTDTQYF.

This chain links TRBV9 with TRBJ2-5, with D tentatively TRBD2 (6 bases). V shed 0 bases and J shed 4 bases, with 13 bases lying between them. Germline lookup yields CDR1 SGDLS and CDR2 YYNGEE. This CDR3 is built from 15 residues. CDR3 nucleotide sequence: TGTGCCAGCAGCGTAGGAGGGGAGGTACGAGAGACCCAGTACTTC. Translating gives CASSVGGEVRETQYF.

This rearrangement joins TRBV5-4 to TRBJ2-6; 7 bases agree with TRBD1. Looked up from germline, CDR1 is SGHNT and CDR2 is YYREEE (reference sequence). J lost 3 bases, V lost 0 bases, and 3 bases had no gene match. This CDR3 spans 16 amino acids. CDR3 nucleotides: TGTGCCAGCAGCTTGGGACAGGGTTTTGGGGCCAACGTCCTGACTTTC. Translation: CASSLGQGFGANVLTF.

The J gene is TRBJ2-7, the V gene TRBV2, with TRBD1 as a possible D gene (5 bases). V lost 7 bases and J lost 0, with 13 bases in between. This CDR3 region has 14 residues. CDR1 SNHLY and CDR2 FYNNEI come from the germline V gene. CDR3 DNA sequence: TGTGCCAGCAAAGGGGATGAGCTCTCCTACGAGCAGTACTTC. This sequence encodes CASKGDELSYEQYF.

The chain has TRBV2 and TRBJ1-1; D not resolved. Trimming left V 7 bases short and J 0 bases short, with 6 bases between. CDR1 and CDR2 (germline): SNHLY, FYNNEI. The CDR3 sequence is 12 residues long. CDR3 in DNA: TGTGCCAGCATGAGGGTGAACACTGAAGCTTTCTTT. Translation gives CASMRVNTEAFF.

This rearrangement joins TRBV4-1 to TRBJ1-2; 7 bases align to TRBD1. CDR1 is MGHRA, CDR2 YSYEKL, per germline. Trimming at V came to 0 bases and at J to 1 base, leaving 8 bases not matched to a gene. This CDR3 has 17 amino acids. The CDR3 here is CASSQDRDRPLNYGYTF. CDR3 coding DNA: TGCGCCAGCAGCCAAGATCGGGACAGACCCCTTAACTATGGCTACACCTTC.

This sequence joins TRBV24-1 and TRBJ2-1, with D uncertain. The V gene's germline CDR1 is KGHDR and CDR2 SFDVKD. The CDR3 sequence is 12 residues long. Trimming removed 3 bases at V and 10 bases at J, with 9 bases between. CDR3 region: CATSDPRTEQFF. The CDR3 DNA reads as TGTGCCACCAGTGATCCGAGAACCGAGCAGTTCTTC.

J is TRBJ1-2 and V is TRBV7-9, with D maybe TRBD1 (6 bases). CDR3 length: 15 residues. Trimming pared 4 bases from V and 1 base from J, leaving 13 bases between. Germline-derived CDR1 and CDR2 are SEHNR and FQNEAQ (reference sequence). For the CDR3, the DNA is TGTGCCAGCAGCTCAGCGGACAGCTATAACTATGGCTACACCTTC. Translation: CASSSADSYNYGYTF.

V gene TRBV4-1 combines with J gene TRBJ2-5, with 7 positions matching TRBD2. CDR1 and CDR2 from the germline V gene are MGHRA and YSYEKL. The CDR3 sequence is 15 residues long. V shed 1 base and J 4 bases; nucleotides not matched to a gene: 6. In nucleotides, the CDR3 is TGCGCCAGCAGCCAAGCCTGGGGACTACGAGAGACCCAGTACTTC. Protein product: CASSQAWGLRETQYF.

The chain carries TRBV12-3 or TRBV12-4 and TRBJ2-5; perhaps TRBD2 as D (6 bases). The V and J ends lost 7 bases and 5 bases respectively, with 14 bases between them. The CDR3 runs to 13 residues. CDR3 in DNA: TGTGCCAGCAACGCATGGGCGGGGGAGACCCAGTACTTC. This codes for CASNAWAGETQYF.

About this clone: The identical CDR3 is also encoded by other nucleotide sequences in the sample. J is TRBJ2-3 and V is TRBV9, with TRBD2 as a possible D gene (6 bases). CDR1 and CDR2 from the germline V gene are SGDLS and YYNGEE. This CDR3 is built from 16 residues. Trimming pared 2 bases from V and 0 bases from J, leaving 13 bases between. The CDR3 region is CASSVGSGRSTDTQYF. CDR3 DNA: TGTGCCAGCAGCGTGGGTAGCGGTCGAAGCACAGATACGCAGTATTTT.

This sequence joins TRBV12-5 and TRBJ2-7; no clear D gene. Germline CDR1 LGHNT, CDR2 FRNRAP. The CDR3 covers 14 residues. The V gene lost 2 bases and the J gene lost 0 bases, with 8 bases spanning the gap. CDR3 DNA sequence: TGTGCTAGTGGTTTGCCGCCAGTCTCCTACGAGCAGTACTTC. Its protein product is CASGLPPVSYEQYF.

This chain links TRBV11-3 with TRBJ2-1; a weak D match, TRBD2 (6 bases). V gave up 8 bases and J gave up 8 bases, with 13 bases separating them. Germline loops: CDR1 SGHNT, CDR2 YENEEA. The CDR3 length is 12 residues. The CDR3 DNA is TGTGCCAGCGGAGCCGGGGGACATGAGCAGTTCTTC. It translates to CASGAGGHEQFF.

This chain links TRBV6-6 with TRBJ1-1, with D uncertain. CDR3 length: 13 amino acids. CDR1 is MNHNY, CDR2 SVGAGI, per germline (reference sequence). The ends were cut back, 2 bases at V and 7 bases at J, with 11 bases in the middle. In DNA, the CDR3 is TGTGCCAGCAGTTACCCCGAGGGCGTTGAAGCTTTCTTT. It yields the protein CASSYPEGVEAFF.

This chain uses TRBV7-9 with TRBJ2-1, with 8 bases identical to TRBD1. CDR1 and CDR2 (germline): SEHNR, FQNEAQ (reference sequence). The CDR3 is 16 amino acids. The trim removed 5 bases at V and 7 bases at J, leaving 13 bases unmatched. The CDR3 DNA follows: TGTGCCAGCAGCCCCGCAGGGGGCCGGTCTTGGAATGAGCAGTTCTTC. It yields the protein CASSPAGGRSWNEQFF. Complete variable domain (other parts from reference TRBV7-9 and TRBJ2-1): DTGVSQNPRHKITKRGQNVTFRCDPISEHNRLYWYRQTLGQGPEFLTYFQNEAQLEKSRLLSDRFSAERPKGSFSTLEIQRTEQGDSAMYLCASSPAGGRSWNEQFFGPGTRLTVL.

J is TRBJ2-1 and V is TRBV6-2 or TRBV6-3, with 9 bases fitting TRBD1. With V trimmed by 2 bases and J by 14 bases, 4 bases remained unmatched. The CDR3 is 12 residues long. The germline V gene encodes CDR1 MNHEY and CDR2 SVGEGT. As DNA, the CDR3 is TGTGCCAGCAGTTACCTCCGGGACAGGGAGTTCTTC. Translating it yields CASSYLRDREFF.

J is TRBJ1-2 and V is TRBV12-5; TRBD1 aligns across 9 bases. V lost 0 bases to trimming and J lost 8 bases; unmatched junction nucleotides: 10. Germline V gene lookup returns CDR1 LGHNT and CDR2 FRNRAP. The CDR3 has 16 residues. The CDR3 coding sequence is TGTGCTAGTGGTTTGGTAGATGGGACAGGGTCTGTAGGCTACACCTTC. Translation: CASGLVDGTGSVGYTF.

The CDR3 protein is CSVAGDQQETQYF. The CDR3 region has the DNA TGCAGCGTTGCAGGGGACCAACAAGAGACCCAGTACTTC. This rearrangement joins TRBV29-1 to TRBJ2-5; D is perhaps TRBD1 (6 bases). Germline CDR1 reads SQVTM; CDR2 reads ANQGSEA. The V end was cut by 4 bases, the J end by 2 bases, with 11 bases between. CDR3 length: 13 amino acids.

This chain links TRBV5-6 with TRBJ2-1, with 11 positions matching TRBD2. Germline CDR1 is SGHDT and CDR2 is YYEEEE. This CDR3 is 14 amino acids long. V was clipped by 2 bases and J by 8 bases; unmatched bases: 3. DNA for the CDR3: TGTGCCAGCAGCTTACTAGCGGGGGTCTATGAGCAGTTCTTC. The encoded protein is CASSLLAGVYEQFF.

The chain joins TRBV6-2 or TRBV6-3 to TRBJ2-4; D perhaps matches TRBD1 (6 bases). CDR1 and CDR2 from the germline V gene are MNHEY and SVGEGT. The germline V and J ends were trimmed by 0 bases and 9 bases, with 9 bases remaining between them. This CDR3 is 13 amino acids long. The CDR3 region is CASSYSTGGIQYF. In nucleotides, the CDR3 is TGTGCCAGCAGTTACTCGACAGGAGGCATTCAGTACTTC.

This chain joins TRBV9 and TRBJ2-4; a weak D match, TRBD1 (6 bases). V was cut by 3 bases and J by 0 bases, with 19 bases left in between. Germline CDR1 and CDR2: SGDLS and YYNGEE. The CDR3 is made up of 18 amino acids. CDR3 protein: CASSARDTTQTAKNIQYF. The CDR3 coding sequence is TGTGCCAGCAGCGCAAGGGACACCACCCAAACAGCCAAAAACATTCAGTACTTC. The entire variable domain, with the rest obtained from reference TRBV9 and TRBJ2-4, is as follows: DSGVTQTPKHLITATGQRVTLRCSPRSGDLSVYWYQQSLDQGLQFLIQYYNGEERAKGNILERFSAQQFPDLHSELNLSSLELGDSALYFCASSARDTTQTAKNIQYFGAGTRLSVL.

The chain is built from TRBV6-5 and TRBJ2-3; 7 bases are shared with TRBD1. Germline V gene data show CDR1 as MNHEY and CDR2 as SVGAGI. The CDR3 contains 15 residues. Unmatched junction bases numbered 5, after V lost 2 bases and J lost 3 bases. The CDR3 loop is CASSYGDSITDTQYF. The CDR3 DNA sequence: TGTGCCAGCAGTTACGGGGACAGCATAACAGATACGCAGTATTTT.

J is TRBJ2-7 and V is TRBV6-2 or TRBV6-3, with TRBD2 matching over 13 bases. The CDR3 loop spans 15 amino acids. Germline V lookup: CDR1 MNHEY, CDR2 SVGEGT. V shed 6 bases, J shed 2 bases, and the junction held 4 bases outside the gene matches. CDR3: CASSPGLAGAYEQYF. For the CDR3, the DNA is TGTGCCAGCAGCCCTGGACTAGCGGGGGCCTACGAGCAGTACTTC.

CDR3 coding DNA: TGTGCCACCAGTTCCCAGGATTTCACAGATACGCAGTATTTT. Its protein is CATSSQDFTDTQYF. This chain connects TRBV24-1 to TRBJ2-3; D call uncertain. The length of the CDR3 is 14 residues. From germline, CDR1 is KGHDR and CDR2 SFDVKD. V was cut by 6 bases and J by 2 bases, with 11 bases left in between.

V and J are TRBV27 and TRBJ2-7, with 8 bases that match TRBD2. The V and J ends lost 1 base and 8 bases, in that order; junction bases with no gene match: 10. CDR3 length: 15 amino acids. Germline V gene lookup returns CDR1 MNHEY and CDR2 SMNVEV (reference sequence). CDR3 coding DNA: TGTGCCAGCAGTTTATTCGGGACTAGTCCCTCCCAGCAGTACTTC. As protein: CASSLFGTSPSQQYF.

The chain employs TRBV7-2 and TRBJ1-6; no definite D call. V was cut by 5 bases and J by 7 bases, with 6 bases left in between. Germline V gene data show CDR1 as SGHTA and CDR2 as FQGNSA. The CDR3 sequence is 12 residues long. The CDR3 loop reads CASSPLNSPLHF. CDR3 sequence (DNA): TGTGCCAGCAGCCCTTTAAATTCACCCCTCCACTTT. Full variable domain (outside the CDR3, taken from reference TRBV7-2 and TRBJ1-6): GAGVSQSPSNKVTEKGKDVELRCDPISGHTALYWYRQSLGQGLEFLIYFQGNSAPDKSGLPSDRFSAERTGGSVSTLTIQRTQQEDSAVYLCASSPLNSPLHFGNGTRLTVT.

The J gene is TRBJ1-2, the V gene TRBV12-3 or TRBV12-4; tentative D call: TRBD1 (5 bases). This CDR3 spans 10 amino acids. V dropped 6 bases and J dropped 9 bases, with 8 bases sitting between them. CDR3 residues: CASSGGSYTF. As DNA, the CDR3 is TGTGCCAGCAGCGGGGGGAGCTACACCTTC.

The genes are TRBV6-4 and TRBJ1-6; no definite D call. Trimming shortened V by 8 bases and J by 5 bases, and 19 bases separated the two germline ends. The CDR3 has 16 residues. The germline gives CDR1 MRHNA, CDR2 SNTAGT. CDR3 nucleotide sequence: TGTGCCAGCCCGCCTTCGGGAGCTCACAATAATTCACCCCTCCACTTT. This codes for CASPPSGAHNNSPLHF.

The chain is built from TRBV10-2 and TRBJ2-7; no firm D call. Trimming took 5 bases from V and 2 from J, leaving 16 bases between them. The germline gives CDR1 WSHSY, CDR2 SAAADI. The CDR3 sequence is 15 residues long. The CDR3 bases are TGCGCCAGCAGTCAACCGCCCCTTTCAGCCTACGAGCAGTACTTC. This codes for CASSQPPLSAYEQYF.